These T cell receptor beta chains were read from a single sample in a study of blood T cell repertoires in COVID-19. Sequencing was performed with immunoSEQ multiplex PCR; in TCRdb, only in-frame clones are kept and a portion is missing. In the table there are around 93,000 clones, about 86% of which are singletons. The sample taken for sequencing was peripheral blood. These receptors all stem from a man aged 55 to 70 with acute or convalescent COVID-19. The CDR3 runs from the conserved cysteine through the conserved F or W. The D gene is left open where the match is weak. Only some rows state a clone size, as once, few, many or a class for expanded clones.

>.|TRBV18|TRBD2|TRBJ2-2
TGTGCCAGCTCGCCCCCCACTAGCGGGGGCCCTCGTAAGCTGTTTTTT
CASSPPTSGGPRKLFF
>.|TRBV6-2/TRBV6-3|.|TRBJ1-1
TGTGCCAGCAGTCGTGGGCGGGGTGGAAGTACTGAAGCTTTCTTT
CASSRGRGGSTEAFF
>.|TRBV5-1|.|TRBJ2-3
TGCGCCAGCAGCGTGGCCGGGACAGATACGCAGTATTTT
CASSVAGTDTQYF
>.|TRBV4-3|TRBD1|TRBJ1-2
TGCGCCAGCAGCCAAGACCACCAAACCGGGACAGTATCTTTGGGGGGCTACACCTTC
CASSQDHQTGTVSLGGYTF
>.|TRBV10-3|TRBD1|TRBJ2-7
TGTGCCATCAGTGACCCCCGGACAGGGGTGCTCTACGAGCAGTACTTC
CAISDPRTGVLYEQYF
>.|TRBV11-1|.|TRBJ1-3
TGTGCCAGCCAGGACTTCACCTCCAGCGTCGGCACCATATATTTT
CASQDFTSSVGTIYF
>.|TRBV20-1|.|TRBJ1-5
TGCAGTGCAGGACTTCAGCCCCAGCATTTT
CSAGLQPQHF
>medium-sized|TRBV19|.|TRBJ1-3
TGTGCCAGTAGTATGGCAGGGTCTGGAAACACCATATATTTT
CASSMAGSGNTIYF
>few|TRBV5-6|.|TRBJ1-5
TGTGCCAGCAGCTTGGTAGGGGTACCTAATCAGCCCCAGCATTTT
CASSLVGVPNQPQHF
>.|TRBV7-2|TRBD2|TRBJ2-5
TGTGCCAGCAGCACCACTAGCGGGTGGGAGACCCAGTACTTC
CASSTTSGWETQYF
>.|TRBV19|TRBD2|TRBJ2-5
TGTGCCAGTAGTATGACTAGCGGGAAGGTGGAGACCCAGTACTTC
CASSMTSGKVETQYF
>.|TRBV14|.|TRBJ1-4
TGTGCCAGCAGCCAAGGGACTCTCTCCGAAAAACTGTTTTTT
CASSQGTLSEKLFF
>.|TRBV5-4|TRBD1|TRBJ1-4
TGTGCCAGCAGCCTGACAGGGGCTAATGAAAAACTGTTTTTT
CASSLTGANEKLFF
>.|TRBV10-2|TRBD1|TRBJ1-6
TGCGCCAGCAGCCCTTCGCGACAGGGGCCAAGGTCACCCCTCCACTTT
CASSPSRQGPRSPLHF
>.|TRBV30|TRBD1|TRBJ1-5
TGTGCCTGGAGTCCGACAGGGGATCAGCCCCAGCATTTT
CAWSPTGDQPQHF
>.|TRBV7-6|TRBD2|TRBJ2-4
TGTGCCAGCAGCCCCGAGAGGGAGGGTCTTCAGTACTTC
CASSPEREGLQYF
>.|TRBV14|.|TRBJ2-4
TGTGCCAGCAGCCAAGACCGTCCTTTAGCCAAAAACATTCAGTACTTC
CASSQDRPLAKNIQYF